This T cell receptor beta chain was captured by sequencing in a study of blood T cell repertoires in COVID-19. Whole-study context: T cells, B-cell-depleted T cells, or PBMCs provided the cDNA or gDNA that served as material.

Original data processing: For nucleated cells, counts were estimated from reference gene primer amplification. Profiling relied on immunoSEQ multiplex PCR, and the TCRdb table lists in-frame clones only, not all of them. V and J calls and clone size follow that table, whereas D and trimming were derived from the DNA. The table lists some 530,000 clones, approximately 83% of them singletons. Sequencing used peripheral blood. The receptor was derived from a human donor in a cohort sampled during active COVID-19.

CDR3 in amino acids: CASSQDIWREAFF. The CDR3 DNA follows: TGCGCCAGCAGCCAAGATATCTGGCGGGAAGCTTTCTTT. The chain employs TRBV4-3 and TRBJ1-1, with no clear D. The CDR3 has 13 residues. Per the germline V gene, CDR1 is LGHNA and CDR2 is YSLEER. V was cut by 0 bases and J by 8 bases, with 10 bases left in between.